The 17 T cell receptor beta chains listed next were all sequenced from one sample in a study of blood T cell repertoires in COVID-19 (dated by TCRdb to about 2020). Library construction relied on the immunoSEQ multiplex PCR assay. Not all clones reach the TCRdb copy of this immuneACCESS table, which keeps in-frame sequences only. Checked studies attribute under half of the gap to unresolved V genes and leave the rest unexplained. A total of approximately 92,000 clones appear in this sample, about 85% of them only once. The top ten clonotypes cover 3% to 4% of the sample. Material for sequencing was peripheral blood. The source is a middle-aged man with acute or convalescent COVID-19.

The V call is TRBV29-1, the J call TRBJ2-1; 7 bases agree with TRBD1. V dropped 3 bases and J dropped 2; count of bases not matched to a gene: 1. Germline V gene data show CDR1 as SQVTM and CDR2 as ANQGSEA. The CDR3 totals 13 residues. The DNA for the CDR3 is TGCAGCGTTGAGAGGGGGCCCTACAATGAGCAGTTCTTC. It encodes CSVERGPYNEQFF.

This chain links TRBV6-2 or TRBV6-3 with TRBJ1-5; 8 positions match TRBD1. There are 14 residues in the CDR3. The V segment lost 6 bases and the J segment 7 bases; nucleotides outside the gene matches: 8. CDR1 is MNHEY, CDR2 SVGEGT, per germline. The CDR3 sequence is CASSSTGVGQPQHF. The CDR3 nucleotides are TGTGCCAGCAGCTCGACAGGGGTTGGGCAGCCCCAGCATTTT.

CDR3 bases: TGTGCCAGCAGCCAAGCGGGACAGGGGCCCTACAATGAGCAGTTCTTC. Residues: CASSQAGQGPYNEQFF. The chain carries TRBV14 and TRBJ2-1, with TRBD1 matching 10 bases. Losses at the gene ends were 1 base for V and 2 bases for J; bases not matched to a gene: 2. Germline V lookup: CDR1 SGHDN, CDR2 FVKESK. This CDR3 has 16 amino acids.

This clone was seen many times. The V call is TRBV6-2 or TRBV6-3, the J call TRBJ1-6, with D perhaps TRBD1 (5 bases). V was pared by 5 bases and J by 3 bases, with 11 bases between. Germline V gene sequence: CDR1 MNHEY, CDR2 SVGEGT. The CDR3 extends over 15 amino acids. CDR3 DNA sequence: TGTGCCAGCAGTACCGACAGAAACTATAATTCACCCCTCCACTTT. The encoded protein is CASSTDRNYNSPLHF.

V usage is TRBV7-2 and J usage is TRBJ2-5; D may be TRBD1 (6 bases). The germline V gene encodes CDR1 SGHTA and CDR2 FQGNSA. V was pared by 0 bases and J by 3 bases, with 26 bases between. CDR3 length: 20 residues. In DNA form, the CDR3 reads TGTGCCAGCAGCTTAGCGATCGACCTTAGTAGGACAGCCGGAGAAGAGACCCAGTACTTC. Its translation: CASSLAIDLSRTAGEETQYF.

The sample holds one count of this clone. The chain is built from TRBV10-3 and TRBJ2-7; 9 positions match TRBD1. The CDR3 consists of 15 residues. Germline values: CDR1 ENHRY, CDR2 SYGVKD. With 3 bases clipped from V and 3 bases from J, the junction kept 6 bases outside the gene matches. The CDR3 spells CAISDTRDRDYEQYF. CDR3 bases: TGTGCCATCAGTGACACCCGGGACAGGGACTACGAGCAGTACTTC.

The genes are TRBV25-1 and TRBJ1-1; no definite D call. This CDR3 has 13 amino acids. Per the germline V gene, CDR1 is MGHDK and CDR2 is SYGVNS. V was cut by 6 bases and J by 11 bases, with 19 bases left in between. The CDR3 here is CASSESGRLDAFF. CDR3 bases: TGTGCCAGCAGCGAGTCGGGAAGGTTAGACGCTTTCTTT.

The chain joins TRBV7-9 to TRBJ1-5; maybe TRBD1 (5 bases). Deletions cut 4 bases from V and 3 bases from J, with 10 bases between. There are 14 residues in the CDR3. The V gene's germline CDR1 is SEHNR and CDR2 FQNEAQ (reference sequence). CDR3 DNA: TGTGCCAGCAGCTGGGGGGATTCCAATCAGCCCCAGCATTTT. It is translated as CASSWGDSNQPQHF.

The chain employs TRBV5-1 and TRBJ1-2; a weak D match, TRBD1 (6 bases). Germline V gene lookup returns CDR1 SGHRS and CDR2 YFSETQ. The V end lost 1 base, the J end lost 7 bases, and 17 bases lay between the germline ends. The CDR3 covers 15 residues. The CDR3 here is CASSLQGQGQGGYTF. CDR3 nucleotides: TGCGCCAGCAGCTTGCAGGGGCAGGGTCAGGGTGGCTACACCTTC.

V usage is TRBV4-2 and J usage is TRBJ2-7, with 8 bases matching TRBD1. CDR3 length equals 14 residues. The germline V gene has CDR1 LGHNA and CDR2 YNFKEQ. The V gene end was trimmed by 2 bases and the J gene end by 4 bases; junction bases not matched to a gene: 4. This CDR3 reads CASSQIQGEYEQYF. CDR3 nucleotide sequence: TGTGCCAGCAGCCAAATACAGGGGGAGTACGAGCAGTACTTC.

This clone was observed a single time. The chain joins TRBV14 to TRBJ2-3; tentatively, D is TRBD1 (6 bases). The CDR3 has 14 amino acids. V was cut by 6 bases and J by 0 bases, with 10 bases left in between. Germline values: CDR1 SGHDN, CDR2 FVKESK. This chain's CDR3 is CASRLTGSTDTQYF. The CDR3 nucleotides are TGTGCCAGCAGATTGACAGGTAGCACAGATACGCAGTATTTT.

CDR3 nucleotide sequence: TGTGCCAGCAGTTTACTCAATCTAGCGGGGTCCGAGCAGTACTTC. Translation: CASSLLNLAGSEQYF. The chain has TRBV27 and TRBJ2-7, with 9 bases lining up with TRBD2. Germline CDR1 reads MNHEY; CDR2 reads SMNVEV (reference sequence). Trimming cost V 2 bases and J 6 bases; bases outside gene matches: 8. The CDR3 totals 15 residues.

This rearrangement joins TRBV18 to TRBJ1-1, with 8 bases matching TRBD1. The J segment lost 3 bases and the V segment lost 3 bases, leaving 6 bases of the junction unmatched. The CDR3 totals 15 residues. Germline V lookup: CDR1 KGHSH, CDR2 LQKENI. CDR3 region: CASSPSTGGDTEAFF. CDR3 sequence (DNA): TGTGCCAGCTCACCCTCCACAGGGGGTGACACTGAAGCTTTCTTT.

About this clone itself: The sample holds other DNA sequences that translate to the same CDR3. The J gene is TRBJ1-5, the V gene TRBV18; D is uncertain. V was clipped by 6 bases and J by 2 bases, with 11 bases between them. Germline V gene sequence: CDR1 KGHSH, CDR2 LQKENI. The CDR3 extends over 14 amino acids. This CDR3 is CASSPDSGNQPQHF. CDR3 bases: TGTGCCAGCTCGCCGGACTCGGGCAATCAGCCCCAGCATTTT.

V gene TRBV2 combines with J gene TRBJ1-1; no definite D call. V lost 2 bases, J lost 8 bases, and 12 bases lay in between. Germline loops: CDR1 SNHLY, CDR2 FYNNEI. The CDR3 is 13 residues long. CDR3 nucleotide sequence: TGTGCCAGCAGTGAATACCCGAGGTCGGAAGCTTTCTTT. Residues: CASSEYPRSEAFF.

Only one count was recorded for this clone. J is TRBJ1-2 and V is TRBV25-1; D is perhaps TRBD1 (5 bases). The CDR3 runs to 14 residues. From germline, CDR1 is MGHDK and CDR2 SYGVNS. V was cut by 1 base and J by 3 bases, with 9 bases left in between. The CDR3 protein is CASSESRQYYGYTF. In nucleotides, the CDR3 is TGTGCCAGCAGTGAATCGCGACAGTACTATGGCTACACCTTC.

The chain combines TRBV11-2 with TRBJ1-6; no clear D. From germline, CDR1 is SGHAT and CDR2 FQNNGV. The CDR3 extends over 14 amino acids. The V end was cut by 1 base, the J end by 6 bases, with 7 bases between. The CDR3 DNA is TGTGCCAGCAGCTTAGGGCAGATTAATTCACCCCTCCACTTT. As protein: CASSLGQINSPLHF.